This T cell receptor beta chain comes out of a study of cytomegalovirus exposure and HLA in healthy donors. Comment on this clone: Its target is not known.

Primers included in the PCR were 60 Vbeta and 13 Jbeta primers. The table came from immunoSEQ multiplex PCR; TCRdb's copy has only in-frame clones and leaves some out. The sample records 120,000 or so clones, 65% to 80% being singletons. The CDR3 runs to 12 residues. Germline V lookup: CDR1 SNHLY, CDR2 FYNNEI. V gave up 5 bases and J gave up 6 bases; unmatched junction bases: 2. Study-wide results and caveats: In vitro work confirmed that a few CMV-associated chains recognize CMV antigens.

The chain combines TRBV2 with TRBJ1-1; 8 bases match TRBD1. The receptor was isolated from a woman in her thirties or forties in good health and CMV-seropositive. Sequenced material: PBMCs. The CDR3 region has the DNA TGTGCCAGCAGTATACAGGGGGCTGAAGCTTTCTTT. Translating it yields CASSIQGAEAFF.